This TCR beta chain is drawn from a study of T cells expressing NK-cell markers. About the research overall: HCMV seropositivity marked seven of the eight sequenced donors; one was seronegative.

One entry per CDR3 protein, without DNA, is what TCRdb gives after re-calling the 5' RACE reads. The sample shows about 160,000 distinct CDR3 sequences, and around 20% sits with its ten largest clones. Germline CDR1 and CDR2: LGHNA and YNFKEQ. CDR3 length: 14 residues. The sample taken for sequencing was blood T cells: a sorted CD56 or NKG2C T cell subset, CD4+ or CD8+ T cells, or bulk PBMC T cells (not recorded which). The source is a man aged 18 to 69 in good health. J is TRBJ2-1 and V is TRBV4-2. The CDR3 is CASSQKGSYNEQFF.